The 21 T cell receptor beta chains below were found in one sample sequenced in a study of beta chain features in type 1 diabetes. As every portion of the isolated RNA was reverse transcribed, the sequencing read expressed TCRB transcripts. Clones were sequenced by immunoSEQ multiplex PCR, and TCRdb holds only the in-frame ones, with some missing. The data hold roughly 150,000 clones, with just over 9% observed a single time. Material: central memory CD4+ T cells from blood. The receptors were sampled from a woman under 30 in good health.

The chain carries TRBV7-2 and TRBJ1-3, with 8 bases that match TRBD1. V trimming: 4 bases; J trimming: 4 bases; junction bases outside the gene matches: 3. The CDR3 sequence is 14 residues long. CDR1 is SGHTA, CDR2 FQGNSA, per germline. The CDR3 DNA follows: TGTGCCAGCAGCTCCACAGGGGGAGGAAACACCATATATTTT. Translating it yields CASSSTGGGNTIYF.

In this sample, this clone turned up a few times. The chain has TRBV5-1 and TRBJ2-2; 12 nucleotides align to TRBD2. The germline V gene has CDR1 SGHRS and CDR2 YFSETQ. The junction had 4 bases not matched to a gene; V was cut back by 4 bases and J by 3 bases. The CDR3 loop spans 16 amino acids. CDR3 in DNA: TGCGCCAGCAGCGCAGGACTAGCGGGACACACCGGGGAGCTGTTTTTT. Residues: CASSAGLAGHTGELFF.

This clone occurred a few times. CDR3 sequence: CASSPQDTGELFF. CDR3 in DNA: TGTGCCAGCAGTCCTCAGGACACCGGGGAGCTGTTTTTT. The V and J genes are TRBV11-2 and TRBJ2-2; D unclear. The CDR3 is 13 residues long. Germline CDR1 reads SGHAT; CDR2 reads FQNNGV. The germline V and J ends were trimmed by 6 bases and 3 bases, with 8 bases remaining between them. Full variable domain (missing parts from reference TRBV11-2 and TRBJ2-2): EAGVAQSPRYKIIEKRQSVAFWCNPISGHATLYWYQQILGQGPKLLIQFQNNGVVDDSQLPKDRFSAERLKGVDSTLKIQPAKLEDSAVYLCASSPQDTGELFFGEGSRLTVL.

This clone was seen more than once but under ten times. The chain is built from TRBV6-5 and TRBJ2-7; 11 nucleotides match TRBD1. Per the germline V gene, CDR1 is MNHEY and CDR2 is SVGAGI. The CDR3 is made up of 15 amino acids. Trimming cost V 2 bases and J 4 bases; bases outside gene matches: 4. DNA of the CDR3: TGTGCCAGCAGTTACGCAGGACAGGGGGCTTACGAGCAGTACTTC. It encodes CASSYAGQGAYEQYF.

The chain combines TRBV6-5 with TRBJ2-5; TRBD2 might be the D (5 bases). The germline V and J ends were trimmed by 6 bases and 2 bases, with 13 bases remaining between them. Germline CDR1 MNHEY, CDR2 SVGAGI. This CDR3 contains 14 residues. This CDR3 reads CASRSGFVQETQYF. The CDR3 DNA reads as TGTGCCAGCAGGAGCGGCTTCGTACAAGAGACCCAGTACTTC.

The chain uses TRBV9 and TRBJ1-2; 9 bases agree with TRBD1. The length of the CDR3 is 14 residues. Germline V gene lookup returns CDR1 SGDLS and CDR2 YYNGEE. V shed 3 bases and J 4 bases; nucleotides not matched to a gene: 4. Here the CDR3 DNA reads TGTGCCAGCAGCGAGACGGGACAGGGCTATGGCTACACCTTC. Its protein product is CASSETGQGYGYTF. Full variable domain (outside the CDR3, taken from reference TRBV9 and TRBJ1-2): DSGVTQTPKHLITATGQRVTLRCSPRSGDLSVYWYQQSLDQGLQFLIQYYNGEERAKGNILERFSAQQFPDLHSELNLSSLELGDSALYFCASSETGQGYGYTFGSGTRLTVV.

V gene TRBV5-4 combines with J gene TRBJ2-1, with 14 nucleotides matching TRBD2. J gave up 2 bases and V 2 bases, and 6 bases lay outside the gene matches. The CDR3 extends over 18 amino acids. Germline V lookup: CDR1 SGHNT, CDR2 YYREEE (reference sequence). The CDR3 loop is CASSFGTSGSSPYNEQFF. The CDR3 DNA reads as TGTGCCAGCAGCTTCGGGACTAGCGGGAGTTCCCCCTACAATGAGCAGTTCTTC.

The chain links TRBV7-9 to TRBJ2-5, with TRBD2 as a possible D gene (6 bases). Germline CDR1 is SEHNR and CDR2 is FQNEAQ (reference sequence). V was shortened by 6 bases and J by 5 bases, with 7 bases between the two germline ends. This CDR3 spans 11 amino acids. The CDR3 loop reads CASRREETQYF. The DNA of the CDR3 is TGTGCCAGCAGACGGGAGGAGACCCAGTACTTC. Full variable domain (rest looked up from reference TRBV7-9 and TRBJ2-5): DTGVSQNPRHKITKRGQNVTFRCDPISEHNRLYWYRQTLGQGPEFLTYFQNEAQLEKSRLLSDRFSAERPKGSFSTLEIQRTEQGDSAMYLCASRREETQYFGPGTRLLVL.

The J gene is TRBJ2-1, the V gene TRBV7-3; 9 positions agree with TRBD1. Unmatched junction bases numbered 8, after V lost 4 bases and J lost 7 bases. The CDR3 is 15 residues long. Germline assignment: CDR1 SGHTA and CDR2 FQGTGA. CDR3 amino acids: CASSSQGARGNEQFF. In nucleotides, the CDR3 is TGTGCCAGCAGCTCACAGGGGGCCCGCGGGAATGAGCAGTTCTTC.

This clone was seen a handful of times. This CDR3 is also generated by other DNA sequences in the sample. V usage is TRBV6-1 and J usage is TRBJ1-2; D gene uncertain. With 1 base removed from V and 5 bases from J, the gap between germline ends came to 8 bases. The CDR3 runs 13 residues. The germline CDR1 and CDR2 sequences are MNHNS and SASEGT. The CDR3 nucleotides read TGTGCCAGCAGTGAAGATAACAGTTATGGCTACACCTTC. Residues: CASSEDNSYGYTF.

Concerning this clone: The junction and the germline gene differ at one end; a read error may be behind it. V is TRBV7-7 and J is TRBJ2-3; 10 bases align to TRBD1. CDR3 length equals 15 residues. Germline CDR1 and CDR2: SSHAT and FNYEAQ (reference sequence). The CDR3: CASSFGQGGRDTQYF. The CDR3 DNA sequence: TGTGCTAGCAGCTTCGGACAGGGGGGAAGAGATACGCAGTATTTT.

This clone showed up just a few times. The chain employs TRBV7-2 and TRBJ2-2, with 11 bases identical to TRBD2. CDR3 length: 16 amino acids. V lost 5 bases and J lost 7; bases outside the gene matches: 9. Germline V gene data show CDR1 as SGHTA and CDR2 as FQGNSA. The CDR3 DNA is TGTGCCAGCAGCCCCGCTAGCGGGGGGATGAGCGGGGAGCTGTTTTTT. Translating gives CASSPASGGMSGELFF.

This clone was observed a handful of times. The chain couples TRBV5-6 to TRBJ2-5; D is undetermined. With 3 bases removed from V and 3 bases from J, the gap between germline ends came to 3 bases. Germline loops: CDR1 SGHDT, CDR2 YYEEEE. This CDR3 is built from 11 residues. The CDR3 DNA sequence: TGTGCCAGCAGCTCTAAAGAGACCCAGTACTTC. Translating it yields CASSSKETQYF.

The chain is built from TRBV5-1 and TRBJ2-5, with D possibly being TRBD2 (5 bases). The length of the CDR3 is 14 residues. CDR1 and CDR2 (germline): SGHRS, YFSETQ. Trimming left V 4 bases short and J 1 base short, with 11 bases between. Here the CDR3 DNA reads TGCGCCAGCAGCCAGAGCGGAACCCAAGAGACCCAGTACTTC. This translates into CASSQSGTQETQYF.

The rearrangement uses TRBV7-9 and TRBJ1-1, with TRBD1 identical over 8 bases. This CDR3 has 15 amino acids. J gave up 4 bases and V 5 bases, and 9 bases lay outside the gene matches. Looked up from germline, CDR1 is SEHNR and CDR2 is FQNEAQ (reference sequence). For the CDR3, the DNA is TGTGCCAGCAGCCCGAGCCTGACAGGGGCCACTGAAGCTTTCTTT. This sequence encodes CASSPSLTGATEAFF.

The chain employs TRBV7-9 and TRBJ2-7; the match to TRBD2 covers 9 bases. CDR3 length: 14 amino acids. With 3 bases clipped from V and 5 bases from J, the junction kept 5 bases outside the gene matches. Germline CDR1 SEHNR, CDR2 FQNEAQ (reference sequence). This chain's CDR3 is CASSFPGLANEQYF. For the CDR3, the DNA is TGTGCCAGCAGCTTTCCGGGACTAGCAAACGAGCAGTACTTC.

This clone was found a few times. V usage is TRBV7-6 and J usage is TRBJ2-7; 7 positions match TRBD1. The CDR3 runs 16 residues. V gave up 4 bases and J gave up 5 bases; unmatched junction bases: 14. Germline values: CDR1 SGHVS, CDR2 FNYEAQ. This CDR3 reads CASSSPPTGVMNEQYF. The CDR3 DNA sequence: TGTGCCAGCAGCTCGCCGCCCACAGGGGTCATGAACGAGCAGTACTTC.

This clone has a handful of counts. The chain carries TRBV11-2 and TRBJ2-1; a possible D gene is TRBD2 (5 bases). V shed 1 base and J shed 8 bases, with 6 bases lying between them. CDR1 is SGHAT and CDR2 is FQNNGV in the germline V gene. The CDR3 length is 12 residues. The CDR3: CASSLGRDEQFF. The CDR3 nucleotides are TGTGCCAGCAGCTTAGGGCGGGATGAGCAGTTCTTC. The whole variable domain, filled in from reference TRBV11-2 and TRBJ2-1, reads EAGVAQSPRYKIIEKRQSVAFWCNPISGHATLYWYQQILGQGPKLLIQFQNNGVVDDSQLPKDRFSAERLKGVDSTLKIQPAKLEDSAVYLCASSLGRDEQFFGPGTRLTVL.

This chain links TRBV5-6 with TRBJ2-1, with D perhaps matching TRBD2 (6 bases). Trimming removed 4 bases at V and 10 bases at J, with 18 bases between. The CDR3 spans 14 residues. Germline loops: CDR1 SGHDT, CDR2 YYEEEE. CDR3 nucleotides: TGTGCCAGCAGCGCGACCGGGACTGCGGGGGAGCAGTTCTTC. This gives the protein CASSATGTAGEQFF.

This clone was observed a few times. The junction does not match germline at one end; this may be a read error. The rearrangement links TRBV5-4 to TRBJ1-2; 7 nucleotides match TRBD1. This CDR3 is 15 amino acids long. CDR1 is SGHNT, CDR2 YYREEE, per germline (reference sequence). CDR3 protein: CASSQDRDRSYGYTF. The CDR3 bases are TGCGCCAGCAGCCAAGACCGGGACAGAAGCTATGGCTACACCTTC.

This clone came up a few times. The chain combines TRBV5-1 with TRBJ1-1, with TRBD1 as a possible D gene (6 bases). CDR3 length: 13 amino acids. V was pared by 2 bases and J by 4 bases, with 9 bases between. Germline V lookup: CDR1 SGHRS, CDR2 YFSETQ. In nucleotides, the CDR3 is TGCGCCAGCAGCTTAACAGGGTTCACTGAAGCTTTCTTT. This codes for CASSLTGFTEAFF. Together with reference TRBV5-1 and TRBJ1-1, the CDR3 gives the full variable domain: KAGVTQTPRYLIKTRGQQVTLSCSPISGHRSVSWYQQTPGQGLQFLFEYFSETQRNKGNFPGRFSGRQFSNSRSEMNVSTLELGDSALYLCASSLTGFTEAFFGQGTRLTVV.